These 8 T cell receptor beta chains came from one sample sequenced in a study of a mutant IDH1 vaccine in newly diagnosed glioma. Time point indicated: week 35, safety follow-up. Mutant IDH1 20-mer peptide, at 300 ug, made up each vaccine dose, with topical imiquimod. Their recognized antigens are unknown. Some clones are missing from TCRdb's copy, which holds only in-frame ones; the method was immunoSEQ multiplex PCR. The sample yields about 56,000 clones, about nine tenths seen once. This sample comprised PBMCs, obtained from a glioma patient whose treatment included an IDH1 peptide vaccine. The receptors come from a man aged 35-49 years with glioma.

This sequence joins TRBV2 and TRBJ1-5; D gene ambiguous. Per germline, CDR1 SNHLY and CDR2 FYNNEI. V was trimmed by 6 bases and J by 4 bases, leaving 10 bases between them. CDR3 length equals 13 residues. The CDR3 region is CASRWEGNQPQHF. The CDR3 DNA follows: TGTGCCAGCAGATGGGAGGGAAATCAGCCCCAGCATTTT.

This chain links TRBV4-2 with TRBJ1-5; weak D call: TRBD1 (5 bases). The V gene lost 1 base and the J gene lost 7 bases, with 20 bases spanning the gap. The CDR3 extends over 17 amino acids. Per germline, CDR1 LGHNA and CDR2 YNFKEQ. The CDR3 region is CASSQVPPGTQTQPQHF. DNA of the CDR3: TGTGCCAGCAGCCAAGTACCCCCCGGGACCCAAACCCAGCCCCAGCATTTT.

The chain joins TRBV7-2 to TRBJ2-4; D call uncertain. Germline loops: CDR1 SGHTA, CDR2 FQGNSA. This CDR3 is 12 amino acids long. Between the trimmed V and J ends, which lost 5 bases and 12 bases, there was a span of 14 bases. CDR3 coding DNA: TGTGCCAGCAGCGTCCCTAGTGGCACTCAGTACTTC. Its protein product is CASSVPSGTQYF. The full variable domain, rest sourced from reference TRBV7-2 and TRBJ2-4, is GAGVSQSPSNKVTEKGKDVELRCDPISGHTALYWYRQSLGQGLEFLIYFQGNSAPDKSGLPSDRFSAERTGGSVSTLTIQRTQQEDSAVYLCASSVPSGTQYFGAGTRLSVL.

The gene calls are TRBV10-3 and TRBJ2-6, with TRBD2 identical over 10 bases. CDR1 ENHRY and CDR2 SYGVKD come from the germline V gene. V lost 9 bases, J lost 0 bases, and 11 bases stayed unmatched. This CDR3 is built from 18 residues. The CDR3 reads CAIFTASGRPSGANVLTF. For the CDR3, the DNA is TGTGCCATATTCACGGCTAGCGGGAGACCCTCTGGGGCCAACGTCCTGACTTTC.

The chain carries TRBV2 and TRBJ1-5, with 7 bases that match TRBD1. Per the germline V gene, CDR1 is SNHLY and CDR2 is FYNNEI. J was trimmed by 4 bases and V by 4 bases; bases with no gene match: 7. The CDR3 has 15 amino acids. CDR3 bases: TGTGCCAGCAGTGTGGGGGGACAGCCGAATCAGCCCCAGCATTTT. Amino acid sequence: CASSVGGQPNQPQHF.

The chain joins TRBV7-9 to TRBJ1-1, with 8 bases fitting TRBD1. The V gene end was trimmed by 9 bases and the J gene end by 0 bases; junction bases not matched to a gene: 3. This CDR3 is built from 13 residues. From germline, CDR1 is SEHNR and CDR2 FQNEAQ (reference sequence). CDR3 nucleotides: TGTGCCAGTTCAGGGGGCCTGAACACTGAAGCTTTCTTT. Translation gives CASSGGLNTEAFF.

The rearrangement joins TRBV7-9 to TRBJ2-3; D is perhaps TRBD1 (6 bases). The CDR3 runs 16 residues. Germline assignment: CDR1 SEHNR and CDR2 FQNEAQ (reference sequence). The germline V and J ends were trimmed by 2 bases and 4 bases, with 16 bases remaining between them. CDR3 DNA sequence: TGTGCCAGCAGCTTAATGGGGCAGGGGCGTCCAGATACGCAGTATTTT. It yields the protein CASSLMGQGRPDTQYF.

V and J are TRBV13 and TRBJ2-1; TRBD2 matches 9 bases. Germline lookup yields CDR1 PRHDT and CDR2 FYEKMQ (reference sequence). The CDR3 covers 17 residues. Trimming took 8 bases from V and 0 from J; bases not matched to a gene: 11. CDR3 nucleotides: TGTGCCAGCCAAATGACTAGCGGACTGCGCTCCTACAATGAGCAGTTCTTC. It specifies CASQMTSGLRSYNEQFF.